This TCR beta chain was obtained from a study of vaccination and CD4 T cells after COVID-19. As for the study in general: Stimuli were overlapping spike peptide pools of SARS-CoV-2 and three common cold coronaviruses (HCoV-NL63, HCoV-OC43, HCoV-229E).

CDR1 is WNHNN and CDR2 is SYGVQD in the germline V gene (reference sequence). After removal of 4 bases from V and 5 bases from J, the junction contained 6 bases not matched to a gene. This CDR3 is 15 amino acids long. Treatment specified: approximately 9-day PBMC culture with coronavirus spike peptide pools or control peptides (ViraFEST assay). ViraFEST used peptide pools to expand antigen-specific T cells, then sequenced TCRs. As concerns this clonotype: Its matching antigen is unknown.

Sequencing of DNA taken from cultured CD4+ T cells relied on the Oncomine TCR Beta short-read assay. TCRdb re-called the PCR reads with MiXCR, one entry per CDR3 protein. The sample lists more than 8,000 distinct CDR3 sequences; just under 55% were seen once. This TCR derives from a human donor who had recovered from COVID-19. Sequences were obtained from CD4+ T cells from blood, cultured in vitro. The chain links TRBV10-1 to TRBJ2-2, with 8 bases fitting TRBD2. CDR3 DNA sequence: TGCGCCAGCAGTGCAAGCGGGGGAGGGACCGGGGAGCTGTTTTTT. This codes for CASSASGGGTGELFF.